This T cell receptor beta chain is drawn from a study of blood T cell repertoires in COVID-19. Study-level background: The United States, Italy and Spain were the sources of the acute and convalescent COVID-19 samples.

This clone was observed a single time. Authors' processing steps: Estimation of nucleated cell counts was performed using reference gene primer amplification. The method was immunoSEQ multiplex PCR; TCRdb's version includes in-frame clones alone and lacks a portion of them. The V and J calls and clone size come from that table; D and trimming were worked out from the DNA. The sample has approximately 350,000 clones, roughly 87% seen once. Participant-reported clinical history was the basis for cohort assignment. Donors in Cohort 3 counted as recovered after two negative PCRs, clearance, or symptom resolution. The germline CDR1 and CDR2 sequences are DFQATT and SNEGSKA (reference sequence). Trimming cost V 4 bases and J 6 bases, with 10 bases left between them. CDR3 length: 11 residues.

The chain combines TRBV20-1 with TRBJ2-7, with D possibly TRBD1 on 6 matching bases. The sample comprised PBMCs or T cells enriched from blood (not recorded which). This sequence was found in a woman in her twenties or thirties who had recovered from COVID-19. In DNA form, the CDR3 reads TGCAGTGCTACCACAGGGTTCGAGCAGTACTTC. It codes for CSATTGFEQYF.